This T cell receptor (beta chain) was sequenced during a study of T-cell reconstitution after alpha-beta-depleted transplantation in children. V lost 3 bases and J lost 3, with 18 bases in between. The CDR3 loop spans 16 amino acids. Study findings and constraints: Expanded graft clones numbering several hundred reportedly gave rise to alpha-beta T cells about two months after transplant. From newly produced T cells came most of the T-cell counts and diversity one year after transplant.

TCRbeta library construction was performed incorporating unique molecular identifiers. Each CDR3 protein is one row after TCRdb ran MiXCR on the PCR reads. This table has about 420,000 distinct CDR3 sequences, about 16% appearing once. In regard to this clonotype: Its cognate antigen is unknown.

This sequence originates from a boy under two years old who had a stem cell transplant for Wiskott-Aldrich syndrome, so the T cells may come from the graft donor. The specimen comprised PBMCs, mostly from graft donor cells, sampled 360 days after TCRalphabeta/CD19-depleted stem cell transplant. The chain recombines TRBV12-3 or TRBV12-4 with TRBJ2-7; D may be TRBD1 or TRBD2 (5 bases each). The CDR3 loop is CASSLYSGGPGYEQYF. In DNA form, the CDR3 reads TGTGCCAGCAGTTTGTATAGTGGGGGACCGGGCTACGAGCAGTACTTC.